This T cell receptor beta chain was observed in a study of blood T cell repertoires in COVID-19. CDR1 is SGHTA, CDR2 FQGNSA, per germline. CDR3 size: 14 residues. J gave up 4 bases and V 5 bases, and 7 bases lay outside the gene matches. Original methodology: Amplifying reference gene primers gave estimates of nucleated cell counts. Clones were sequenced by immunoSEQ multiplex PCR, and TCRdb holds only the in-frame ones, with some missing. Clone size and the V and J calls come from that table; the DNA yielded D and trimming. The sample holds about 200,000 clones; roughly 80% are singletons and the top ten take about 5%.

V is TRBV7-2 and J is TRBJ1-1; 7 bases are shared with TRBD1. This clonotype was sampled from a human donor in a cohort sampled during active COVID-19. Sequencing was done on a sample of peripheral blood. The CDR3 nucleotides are TGTGCCAGCAGCCAGGGGGGTATCGGCACTGAAGCTTTCTTT. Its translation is CASSQGGIGTEAFF.